These 15 T cell receptor beta chains came from one sample sequenced in a study of shared clonotypes between healthy human individuals. The assay was immunoSEQ multiplex PCR, and TCRdb's table has in-frame clones only and misses some. The sample consists of approximately 500,000 clones, 81% of them appearing once. The sample comprised PBMCs. The receptors here all came from a woman between 40 and 50 years old in good health. Some clones in this sample may be carry-over from other donors' samples.

Remarks on this clone: This likely came from a read error, as a far larger clone is one base away. This sequence joins TRBV7-9 and TRBJ2-7; 8 nucleotides line up with TRBD2. The CDR3 length is 12 residues. The germline V gene encodes CDR1 SEHNR and CDR2 FQNEAQ (reference sequence). The J segment lost 12 bases and the V segment lost 5 bases, leaving 9 bases of the junction unmatched. CDR3 coding DNA: TGTGCCAGCAGCCCCTCGGGACTAGGTACGTACTTC. It yields the protein CASSPSGLGTYF.

The chain links TRBV5-1 to TRBJ2-3; 10 bases are shared with TRBD1. CDR1 is SGHRS, CDR2 YFSETQ, per germline. CDR3 length: 16 residues. Trimming took 4 bases from V and 1 from J; bases not matched to a gene: 6. CDR3 in amino acids: CASSPGQGGGTDTQYF. CDR3 bases: TGCGCCAGCAGCCCCGGACAGGGGGGGGGCACAGATACGCAGTATTTT.

V usage is TRBV28 and J usage is TRBJ2-6; 7 nucleotides agree with TRBD2. CDR1 is MDHEN, CDR2 SYDVKM, per germline. Trimming took 6 bases from V and 4 from J; bases not matched to a gene: 12. This CDR3 contains 17 residues. The CDR3 region is CASRPGGQATGANVLTF. CDR3 sequence (DNA): TGTGCCAGCAGGCCGGGGGGTCAAGCGACGGGGGCCAACGTCCTGACTTTC.

This sequence joins TRBV29-1 and TRBJ2-5; maybe TRBD1 (6 bases). The end of the DNA aligns better with TRBJ2-7, so the J call may be wrong. The CDR3 runs 14 residues. Germline lookup yields CDR1 SQVTM and CDR2 ANQGSEA. CDR3 sequence reads: CSARDNLHSYEQYF. CDR3 nucleotide sequence: TGCAGCGCACGGGACAACCTCCACTCCTACGAGCAGTACTTC.

V gene TRBV23-1 combines with J gene TRBJ1-1; D perhaps matches TRBD1 (5 bases). Being an ORF, TRBV23-1 has a function that is uncertain. CDR3 size: 16 residues. V was shortened by 0 bases and J by 2 bases, with 13 bases between the two germline ends. The CDR3 is CASSQSIREENTEAFF. CDR3 in DNA: TGCGCCAGCAGTCAATCGATCAGGGAGGAAAACACTGAAGCTTTCTTT.

The chain carries TRBV7-2 and TRBJ2-7; 8 bases are a match to TRBD2. V gave up 1 base and J gave up 8 bases; unmatched junction bases: 10. The CDR3 has 15 amino acids. Germline V gene data show CDR1 as SGHTA and CDR2 as FQGNSA. As DNA, the CDR3 is TGTGCCAGCAGCTTAGAGGGGAGCGGGAGTTCCCAGCAGTACTTC. Translating gives CASSLEGSGSSQQYF.

The chain recombines TRBV28 with TRBJ1-2; tentatively, D is TRBD1 (6 bases). Trimming stripped 8 bases from V and 7 bases from J, with 17 bases between. The CDR3 covers 13 residues. Germline CDR1 MDHEN, CDR2 SYDVKM. Here the CDR3 reads CASLQGGRRGYTF. In nucleotides, the CDR3 is TGTGCCAGCTTACAGGGCGGCAGACGTGGCTACACCTTC.

This clone showed up just a few times. The J gene is TRBJ2-7, the V gene TRBV28; D remains ambiguous. This CDR3 is built from 16 residues. V lost 2 bases and J lost 0, with 14 bases in between. From germline, CDR1 is MDHEN and CDR2 SYDVKM. In DNA form, the CDR3 reads TGTGCCAGCAGTTTACGGCGTTGGGGAAGCTCCTACGAGCAGTACTTC. Translating it yields CASSLRRWGSSYEQYF.

Details on this clone: Other nucleotide sequences in the sample specify the same CDR3. The chain carries TRBV29-1 and TRBJ2-1, with 7 bases fitting TRBD1. The J segment lost 4 bases and the V segment lost 7 bases, leaving 1 base of the junction unmatched. Germline CDR1 is SQVTM and CDR2 is ANQGSEA. The CDR3 contains 11 residues. DNA of the CDR3: TGCAGCGCGACAGGGTACAATGAGCAGTTCTTC. It is translated as CSATGYNEQFF.

The chain joins TRBV6-5 to TRBJ1-2; D ambiguous. The CDR3 runs to 12 residues. Trimming took off 8 bases at V and 2 bases at J, with 9 bases between the two ends. The germline CDR1 and CDR2 sequences are MNHEY and SVGAGI. The CDR3 DNA follows: TGTGCCAGCGTGTCGGGAAACTATGGCTACACCTTC. This codes for CASVSGNYGYTF.

This clone has just a few counts. The chain uses TRBV18 and TRBJ1-4, with TRBD1 matching 9 bases. J gave up 7 bases and V 5 bases, and 8 bases lay outside the gene matches. In germline, CDR1 is KGHSH, CDR2 LQKENI. The CDR3 is made up of 15 amino acids. The CDR3 loop is CASSSGGTGSEKLFF. Here the CDR3 DNA reads TGTGCCAGCTCATCAGGAGGGACAGGGAGTGAAAAACTGTTTTTT.

This clone has only one observation. J is TRBJ1-1 and V is TRBV6-5; 7 positions agree with TRBD1. The length of the CDR3 is 13 residues. Trimming took 5 bases from V and 7 from J; bases not matched to a gene: 7. Germline V CDR1 and CDR2: MNHEY, SVGAGI. The CDR3 coding sequence is TGTGCCAGCAGTCTCCGGACAGGAAGTGAAGCTTTCTTT. This codes for CASSLRTGSEAFF.

V gene TRBV6-6 combines with J gene TRBJ2-4; 12 bases are shared with TRBD2. From germline, CDR1 is MNHNY and CDR2 SVGAGI (reference sequence). The CDR3 is 16 residues long. Trimming cost V 6 bases and J 0 bases; bases outside gene matches: 3. CDR3 amino acids: CASSLAGGVAKNIQYF. The CDR3 DNA is TGTGCCAGCAGCCTAGCGGGAGGGGTAGCCAAAAACATTCAGTACTTC.

This clone has only one observation. This sequence joins TRBV4-2 and TRBJ1-2; D is uncertain. CDR1 LGHNA and CDR2 YNFKEQ come from the germline V gene. This CDR3 is 17 amino acids long. V shed 0 bases and J shed 4 bases, with 18 bases lying between them. CDR3 in amino acids: CASSQDGGDIEFYGYTF. The CDR3 coding sequence is TGTGCCAGCAGCCAAGATGGAGGAGATATAGAATTCTATGGCTACACCTTC.

V and J are TRBV7-8 and TRBJ2-7; 8 bases agree with TRBD2. The junction had 7 bases not matched to a gene; V was cut back by 6 bases and J by 3 bases. The V gene's germline CDR1 is SGHVS and CDR2 FQNEAQ. The CDR3 runs 14 residues. In DNA form, the CDR3 reads TGTGCCAGCAGAGGTAGGGCGGGGGGCTACGAGCAGTACTTC. The encoded protein is CASRGRAGGYEQYF.